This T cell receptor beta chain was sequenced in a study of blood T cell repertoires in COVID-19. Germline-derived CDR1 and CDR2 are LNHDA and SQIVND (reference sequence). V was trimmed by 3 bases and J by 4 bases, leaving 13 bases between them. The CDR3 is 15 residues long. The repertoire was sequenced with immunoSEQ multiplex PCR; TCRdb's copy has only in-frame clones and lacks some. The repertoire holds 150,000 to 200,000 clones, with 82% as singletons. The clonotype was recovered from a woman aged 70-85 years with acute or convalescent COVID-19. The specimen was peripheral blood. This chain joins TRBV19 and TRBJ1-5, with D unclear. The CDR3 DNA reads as TGTGCCAGTAGTATGATTAGGCAGGATAATCAGCCCCAGCATTTT. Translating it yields CASSMIRQDNQPQHF.